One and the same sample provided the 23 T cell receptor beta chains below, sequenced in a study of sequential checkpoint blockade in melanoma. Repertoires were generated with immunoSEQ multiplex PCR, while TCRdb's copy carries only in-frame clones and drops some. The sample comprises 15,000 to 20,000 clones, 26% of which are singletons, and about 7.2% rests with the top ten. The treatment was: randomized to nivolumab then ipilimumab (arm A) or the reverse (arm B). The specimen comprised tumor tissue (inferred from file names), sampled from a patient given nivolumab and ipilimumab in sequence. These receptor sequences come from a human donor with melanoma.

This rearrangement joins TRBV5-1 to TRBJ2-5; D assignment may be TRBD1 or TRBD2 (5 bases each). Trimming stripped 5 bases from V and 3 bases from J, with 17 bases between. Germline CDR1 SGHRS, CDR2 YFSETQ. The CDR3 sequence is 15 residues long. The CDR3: CASRVGAGTEETQYF. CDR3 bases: TGCGCCAGCAGGGTTGGGGCTGGGACGGAAGAGACCCAGTACTTC.

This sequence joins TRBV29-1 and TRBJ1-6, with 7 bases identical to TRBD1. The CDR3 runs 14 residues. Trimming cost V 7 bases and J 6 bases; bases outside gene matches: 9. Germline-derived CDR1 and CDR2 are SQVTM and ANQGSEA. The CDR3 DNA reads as TGCAGCGCTCGCGACGGGACAGTTAATTCACCCCTCCACTTT. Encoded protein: CSARDGTVNSPLHF.

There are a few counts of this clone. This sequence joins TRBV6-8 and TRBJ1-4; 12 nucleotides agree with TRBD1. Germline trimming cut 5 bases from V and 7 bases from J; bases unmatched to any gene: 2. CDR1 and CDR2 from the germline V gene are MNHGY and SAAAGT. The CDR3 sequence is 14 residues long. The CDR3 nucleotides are TGTGCCAGCAGTCGGGACAGGGGGCCTGAAAAACTGTTTTTT. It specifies CASSRDRGPEKLFF.

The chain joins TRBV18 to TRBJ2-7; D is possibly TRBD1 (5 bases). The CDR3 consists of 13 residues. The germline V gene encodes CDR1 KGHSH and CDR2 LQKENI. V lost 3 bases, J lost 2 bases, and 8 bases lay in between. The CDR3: CASSPRAPYEQYF. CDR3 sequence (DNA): TGTGCCAGCTCACCCAGGGCCCCCTACGAGCAGTACTTC.

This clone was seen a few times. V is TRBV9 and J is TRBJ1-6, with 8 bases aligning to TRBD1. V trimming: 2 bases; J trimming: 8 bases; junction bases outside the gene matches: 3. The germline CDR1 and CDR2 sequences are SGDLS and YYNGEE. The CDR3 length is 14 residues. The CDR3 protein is CASSVGQGDSPLHF. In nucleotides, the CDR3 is TGTGCCAGCAGCGTCGGACAGGGCGATTCACCCCTCCACTTT. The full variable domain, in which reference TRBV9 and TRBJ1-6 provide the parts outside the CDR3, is DSGVTQTPKHLITATGQRVTLRCSPRSGDLSVYWYQQSLDQGLQFLIQYYNGEERAKGNILERFSAQQFPDLHSELNLSSLELGDSALYFCASSVGQGDSPLHFGNGTRLTVT.

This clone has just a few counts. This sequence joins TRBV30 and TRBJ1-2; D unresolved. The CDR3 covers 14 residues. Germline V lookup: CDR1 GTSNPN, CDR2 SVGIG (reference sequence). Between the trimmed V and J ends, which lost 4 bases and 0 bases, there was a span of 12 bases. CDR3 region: CAWTGRTSNYGYTF. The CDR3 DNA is TGTGCCTGGACCGGGAGAACCTCTAACTATGGCTACACCTTC. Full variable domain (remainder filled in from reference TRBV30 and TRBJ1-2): SQTIHQWPATLVQPVGSPLSLECTVEGTSNPNLYWYRQAAGRGLQLLFYSVGIGQISSEVPQNLSASRPQDRQFILSSKKLLLSDSGFYLCAWTGRTSNYGYTFGSGTRLTVV.

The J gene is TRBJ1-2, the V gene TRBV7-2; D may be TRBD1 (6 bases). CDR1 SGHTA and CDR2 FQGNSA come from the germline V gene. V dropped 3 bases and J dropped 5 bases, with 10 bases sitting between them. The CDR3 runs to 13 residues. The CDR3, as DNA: TGTGCCAGCAGCTTCGGACAGAATTATGGCTACACCTTC. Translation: CASSFGQNYGYTF.

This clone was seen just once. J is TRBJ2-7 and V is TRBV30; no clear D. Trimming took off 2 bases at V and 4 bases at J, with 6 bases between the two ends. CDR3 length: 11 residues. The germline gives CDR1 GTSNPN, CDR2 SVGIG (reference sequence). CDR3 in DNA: TGTGCCTGGAGTCCTCTATACGAGCAGTACTTC. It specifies CAWSPLYEQYF.

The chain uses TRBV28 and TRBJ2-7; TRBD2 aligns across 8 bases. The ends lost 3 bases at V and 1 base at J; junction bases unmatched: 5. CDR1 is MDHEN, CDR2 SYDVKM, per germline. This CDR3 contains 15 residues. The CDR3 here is CASSFPPGGSYEQYF. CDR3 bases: TGTGCCAGCAGTTTCCCTCCGGGAGGGTCCTACGAGCAGTACTTC.

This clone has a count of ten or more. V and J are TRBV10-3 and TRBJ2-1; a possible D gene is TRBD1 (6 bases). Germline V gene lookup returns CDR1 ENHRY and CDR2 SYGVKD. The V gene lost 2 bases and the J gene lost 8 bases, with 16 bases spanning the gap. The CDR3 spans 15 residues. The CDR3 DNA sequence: TGTGCCATCAGTGAGGGGCAGGGGTCAAACGATGAGCAGTTCTTC. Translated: CAISEGQGSNDEQFF.

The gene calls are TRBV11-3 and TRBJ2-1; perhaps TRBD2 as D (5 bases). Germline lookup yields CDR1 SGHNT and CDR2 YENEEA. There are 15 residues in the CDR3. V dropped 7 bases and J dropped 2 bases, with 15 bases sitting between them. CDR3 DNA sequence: TGTGCCAGCACCAGGAGCGGTGTTGCCTACAATGAGCAGTTCTTC. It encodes CASTRSGVAYNEQFF.

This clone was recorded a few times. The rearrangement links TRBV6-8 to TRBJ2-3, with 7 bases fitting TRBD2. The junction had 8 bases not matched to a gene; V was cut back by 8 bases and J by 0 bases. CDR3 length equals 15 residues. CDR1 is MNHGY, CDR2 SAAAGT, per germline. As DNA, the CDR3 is TGTGCCAGCGGTGGCGCGGGACTAAGCACAGATACGCAGTATTTT. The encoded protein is CASGGAGLSTDTQYF.

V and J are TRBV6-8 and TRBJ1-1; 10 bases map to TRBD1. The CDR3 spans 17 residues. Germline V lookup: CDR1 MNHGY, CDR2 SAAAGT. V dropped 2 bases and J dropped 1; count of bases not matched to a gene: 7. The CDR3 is CASSYRRTGGQNTEAFF. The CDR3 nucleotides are TGTGCCAGCAGTTACAGGAGGACAGGGGGACAGAACACTGAAGCTTTCTTT.

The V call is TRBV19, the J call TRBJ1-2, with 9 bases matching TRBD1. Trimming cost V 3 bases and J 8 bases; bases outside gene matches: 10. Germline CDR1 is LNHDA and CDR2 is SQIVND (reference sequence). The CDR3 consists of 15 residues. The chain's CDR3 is CASSIDDRGILGYTF. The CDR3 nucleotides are TGTGCCAGTAGTATCGACGACAGGGGGATATTGGGCTACACCTTC. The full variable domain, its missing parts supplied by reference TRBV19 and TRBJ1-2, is DGGITQSPKYLFRKEGQNVTLSCEQNLNHDAMYWYRQDPGQGLRLIYYSQIVNDFQKGDIAEGYSVSREKKESFPLTVTSAQKNPTAFYLCASSIDDRGILGYTFGSGTRLTVV.

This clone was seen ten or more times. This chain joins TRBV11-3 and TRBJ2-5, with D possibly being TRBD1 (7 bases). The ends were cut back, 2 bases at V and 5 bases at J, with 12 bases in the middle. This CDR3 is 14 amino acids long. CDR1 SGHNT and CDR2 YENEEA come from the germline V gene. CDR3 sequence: CASSLLPGGETQYF. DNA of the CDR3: TGTGCCAGCAGCTTACTCCCAGGGGGGGAGACCCAGTACTTC.

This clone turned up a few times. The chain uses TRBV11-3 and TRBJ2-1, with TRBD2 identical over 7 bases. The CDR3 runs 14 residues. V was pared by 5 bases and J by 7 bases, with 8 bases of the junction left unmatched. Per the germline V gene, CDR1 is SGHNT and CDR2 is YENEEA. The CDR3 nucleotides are TGTGCCAGCAGCCCTGGACTAGTTGCAAATGAGCAGTTCTTC. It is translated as CASSPGLVANEQFF.

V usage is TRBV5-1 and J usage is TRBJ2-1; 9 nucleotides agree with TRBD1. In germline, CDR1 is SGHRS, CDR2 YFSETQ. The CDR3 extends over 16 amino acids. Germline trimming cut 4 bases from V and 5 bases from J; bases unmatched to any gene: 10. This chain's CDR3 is CASSPRAGTGHNEQFF. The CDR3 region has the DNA TGCGCCAGCAGCCCACGAGCCGGGACAGGGCACAATGAGCAGTTCTTC. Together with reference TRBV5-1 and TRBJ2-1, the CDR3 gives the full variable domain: KAGVTQTPRYLIKTRGQQVTLSCSPISGHRSVSWYQQTPGQGLQFLFEYFSETQRNKGNFPGRFSGRQFSNSRSEMNVSTLELGDSALYLCASSPRAGTGHNEQFFGPGTRLTVL.

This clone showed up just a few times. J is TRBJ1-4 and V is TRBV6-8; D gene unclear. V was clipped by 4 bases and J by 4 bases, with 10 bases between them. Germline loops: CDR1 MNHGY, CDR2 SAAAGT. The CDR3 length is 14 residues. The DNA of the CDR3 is TGTGCCAGCAGTTCTCCCGGGTTTAATGAAAAACTGTTTTTT. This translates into CASSSPGFNEKLFF.

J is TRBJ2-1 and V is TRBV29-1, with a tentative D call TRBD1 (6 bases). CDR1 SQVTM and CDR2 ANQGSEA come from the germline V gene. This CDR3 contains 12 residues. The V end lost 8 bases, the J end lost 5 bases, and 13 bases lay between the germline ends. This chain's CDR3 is CSPRDTHNEQFF. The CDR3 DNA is TGCAGCCCCCGGGACACCCACAATGAGCAGTTCTTC.

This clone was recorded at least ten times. For the CDR3, the DNA is TGTGCCAGCAGCTTAGGCAGGCAGGTGTTTAACAACACTGAAGCTTTCTTT. This encodes CASSLGRQVFNNTEAFF. This sequence joins TRBV11-3 and TRBJ1-1; D is unresolved. The V gene's germline CDR1 is SGHNT and CDR2 YENEEA. V was clipped by 1 base and J by 2 bases, with 17 bases between them. This CDR3 contains 17 residues.

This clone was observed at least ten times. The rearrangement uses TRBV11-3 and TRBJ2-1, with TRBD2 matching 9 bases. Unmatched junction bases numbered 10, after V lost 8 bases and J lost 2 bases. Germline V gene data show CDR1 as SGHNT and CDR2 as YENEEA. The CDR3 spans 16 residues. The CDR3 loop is CASLQSVAGAYNEQFF. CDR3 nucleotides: TGTGCCAGCCTCCAGTCGGTAGCGGGAGCCTACAATGAGCAGTTCTTC.

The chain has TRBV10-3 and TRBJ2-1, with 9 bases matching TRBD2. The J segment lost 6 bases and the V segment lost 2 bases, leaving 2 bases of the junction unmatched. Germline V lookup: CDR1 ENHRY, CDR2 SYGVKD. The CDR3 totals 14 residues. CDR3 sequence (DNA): TGTGCCATCAGTGAGCAACTAGCGGGCAATGAGCAGTTCTTC. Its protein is CAISEQLAGNEQFF.

In DNA form, the CDR3 reads TGTGCCAGCAGCCTCAGGACTAGCGGCAACAATGAGCAGTTCTTC. Its protein product is CASSLRTSGNNEQFF. V and J are TRBV11-3 and TRBJ2-1; 10 bases fit TRBD2. This CDR3 has 15 amino acids. The germline V gene encodes CDR1 SGHNT and CDR2 YENEEA. With 5 bases clipped from V and 5 bases from J, the junction kept 6 bases outside the gene matches.